By proportion, the clone carrying this T cell receptor beta chain is medium-sized. The CDR3 is 15 residues long. V lost 5 bases to trimming and J lost 2 bases, with 14 bases between them. Germline assignment: CDR1 SGHAT and CDR2 FQNNGV. This sample was taken from a study of human T cells and chemical hapten exposure. Attachment of unique molecular identifiers to individual cDNA molecules was performed in the library. TCRdb re-called the RACE reads through MiXCR, storing one row per CDR3 protein. The sample lists about 13,000 distinct CDR3 sequences; less than 20% were seen once. Documented time point: patch test 1, 2 weeks after DPC sensitization. Treatment described: therapeutic diphenylcyclopropenone sensitization with weekly scalp DPC.

The sample consisted of whole blood, taken in connection with sensitization to the hapten diphenylcyclopropenone (DPC). The sequence was collected from a woman in her 30s with alopecia areata. Some clones in this sample may be carry-over from other donors' samples. V gene TRBV11-2 combines with J gene TRBJ2-3, with D unresolved. The chain's CDR3 is CASSHYRDSTDTQYF. The CDR3, as DNA: TGTGCCAGCAGCCACTATCGTGACTCCACAGATACGCAGTATTTT.